This T cell receptor beta chain appears in the sequencing data of a study of blood T cell repertoires in COVID-19. The data were produced by immunoSEQ multiplex PCR, yet TCRdb's version contains in-frame clones alone and is incomplete. Counted here are some 150,000 clones, approximately 82% occurring once; the ten biggest clones make up 6.5% to 9%. Germline-derived CDR1 and CDR2 are LGHDT and YNNKEL (reference sequence). V lost 1 base, J lost 4 bases, and 3 bases stayed unmatched. The CDR3 totals 14 residues. Sample: peripheral blood. This TCR came from a woman aged 45-65 years in a cohort sampled during active or convalescent COVID-19. The chain links TRBV3-1 (or the pseudogene TRBV3-2) to TRBJ2-5; 7 nucleotides line up with TRBD2. CDR3 bases: TGTGCCAGCAGCCAAGTGGGGGGGGGAGAGACCCAGTACTTC. Protein product: CASSQVGGGETQYF.